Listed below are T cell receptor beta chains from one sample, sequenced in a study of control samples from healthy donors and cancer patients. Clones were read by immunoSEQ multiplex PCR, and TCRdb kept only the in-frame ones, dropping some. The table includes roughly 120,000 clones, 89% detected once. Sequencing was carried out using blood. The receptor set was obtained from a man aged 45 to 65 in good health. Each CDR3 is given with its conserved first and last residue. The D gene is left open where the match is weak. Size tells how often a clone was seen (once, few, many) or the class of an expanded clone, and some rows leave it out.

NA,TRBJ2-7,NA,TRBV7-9,TGTGCCAGCAGATCCAGTGGGGGCCCCGACGAGCAGTACTTC,CASRSSGGPDEQYF
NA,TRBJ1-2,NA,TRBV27,TGTGCCAGCAGTTGGGGGCCTCGGGGGCCGGGATATGGCTACACCTTC,CASSWGPRGPGYGYTF
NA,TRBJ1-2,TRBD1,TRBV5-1,TGCGCCAGCAGCTTGGATCCCCCGGACAGGGGCCTAGCTAACTATGGCTACACCTTC,CASSLDPPDRGLANYGYTF
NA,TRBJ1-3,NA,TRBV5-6,TGTGCCAGCAGCGGACAGACCTCTGGAAACACCATATATTTT,CASSGQTSGNTIYF
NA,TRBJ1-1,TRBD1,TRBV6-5,TGTGCCAGCAGGTTCCGGGACAGGGACACTGAAGCTTTCTTT,CASRFRDRDTEAFF
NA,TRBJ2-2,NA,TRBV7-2,TGTGCCAGCAGCTTTTTTCGGGAGCTGTTTTTT,CASSFFRELFF
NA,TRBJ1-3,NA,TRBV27,TGTGCCAGCAGTTTAGCGGGGGGAGGCGGAAACACCATATATTTT,CASSLAGGGGNTIYF
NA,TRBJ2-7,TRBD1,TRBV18,TGTGCCAGCTCACCAGACAGGGAGTACGAGCAGTACTTC,CASSPDREYEQYF
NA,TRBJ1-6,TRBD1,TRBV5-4,TGTGCCAGCAGCTTGGGGACAGGGAACTCACCCCTCCACTTT,CASSLGTGNSPLHF
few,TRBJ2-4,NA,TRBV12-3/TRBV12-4,TGTGCCAGCAGTTTAGGTTACATTCAGTACTTC,CASSLGYIQYF
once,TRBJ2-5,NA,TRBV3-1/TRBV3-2,TGTGCCAGCAGCCAAGTAGATGAGACCCAGTACTTC,CASSQVDETQYF
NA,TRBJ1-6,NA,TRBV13,TGTGCCAGCAGCGCCAGGGAGGAATCACCCCTCCACTTT,CASSAREESPLHF
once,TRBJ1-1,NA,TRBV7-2,TGTGCCAGCAGCTTTGGAGGGGCTAACACTGAAGCTTTCTTT,CASSFGGANTEAFF
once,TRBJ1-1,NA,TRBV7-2,TGTGCCAGCAGCTACCCTCCGAAGGGAGGATTTGAAGCTTTCTTT,CASSYPPKGGFEAFF
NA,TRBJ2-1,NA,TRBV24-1,TGTGCCACCAGTGATTTCTCGGACTCAGCCTACAATGAGCAGTTCTTC,CATSDFSDSAYNEQFF
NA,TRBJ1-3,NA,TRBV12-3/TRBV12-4,TGTGCCAGCAGTCCCGCCGGTAACACCATATATTTT,CASSPAGNTIYF
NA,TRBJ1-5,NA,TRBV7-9,TGTGCCAGCAGCCAGACCAGCCCTCGGAATCAGCCCCAGCATTTT,CASSQTSPRNQPQHF
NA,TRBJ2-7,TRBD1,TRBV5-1,TGCGCCAGCAGCTTGCTGTCAGGGGGAAGGTACGAGCAGTACTTC,CASSLLSGGRYEQYF
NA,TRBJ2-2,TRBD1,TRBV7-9,TGTGCCAGCAGCCCTACAGGGGGCAACACCGGGGAGCTGTTTTTT,CASSPTGGNTGELFF
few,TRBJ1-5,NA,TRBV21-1,TGTGCCAGCAGCAAAGACAGGGTGTTATGCAATCAGCCCCAGCATTTT,CASSKDRVLCNQPQHF
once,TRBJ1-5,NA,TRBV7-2,TGTGCCAGCAGCTTAGTGGACAGCAATCAGCCCCAGCATTTT,CASSLVDSNQPQHF
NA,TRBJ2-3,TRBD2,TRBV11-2,TGTGCCAGCAGCTCCTTGACTAGCGGGGGCACAGATACGCAGTATTTT,CASSSLTSGGTDTQYF
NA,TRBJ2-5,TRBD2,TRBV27,TGTGCCAGCAGTCCCCTTCTAGCGGGGGGAGAGACCCAGTACTTC,CASSPLLAGGETQYF
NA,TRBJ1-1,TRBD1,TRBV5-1,TGCGCCAGCAGCTTTGGGACAGGGGGATTGAACACTGAAGCTTTCTTT,CASSFGTGGLNTEAFF
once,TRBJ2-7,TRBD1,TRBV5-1,TGCGCCAGCAGCTCAGCGGGGACAGGGGTAGGGCAGTACTTC,CASSSAGTGVGQYF
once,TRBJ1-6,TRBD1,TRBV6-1,TGTGCCAGCAGAAACGGGGACAGGGGCTCACCCCTCCACTTT,CASRNGDRGSPLHF
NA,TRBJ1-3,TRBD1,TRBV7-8,TGTGCCAGCAGCGGGACCAGGGGGAGGAACACCATATATTTT,CASSGTRGRNTIYF
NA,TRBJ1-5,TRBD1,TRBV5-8,TGTGCCAGCAGCTCCCCACAGGGGAGGAGCAATCAGCCCCAGCATTTT,CASSSPQGRSNQPQHF
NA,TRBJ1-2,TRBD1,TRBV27,TGTGCCAGCAGTTACCGGGAGGGGGCAAGATATGGCTACACCTTC,CASSYREGARYGYTF
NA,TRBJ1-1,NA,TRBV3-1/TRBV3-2,TGTGCCAGCAGCCAAGATGACCCCAGGATGAACACTGAAGCTTTCTTT,CASSQDDPRMNTEAFF
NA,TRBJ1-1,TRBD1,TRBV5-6,TGTGCCAGCAGGGGGGACAGGGAAGCTTTCTTT,CASRGDREAFF
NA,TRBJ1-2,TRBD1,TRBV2,TGTGCCAGCAGTTCCCGGACAGGGGGCGCCTATGGCTACACCTTC,CASSSRTGGAYGYTF
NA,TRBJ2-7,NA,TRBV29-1,TGCAGCGTTGGGGGGTCCTACGAGCAGTACTTC,CSVGGSYEQYF
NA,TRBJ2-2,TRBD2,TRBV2,TGTGCCAGCAGTCCGCCAGGACTAGCTGGCACCGGGGAGCTGTTTTTT,CASSPPGLAGTGELFF
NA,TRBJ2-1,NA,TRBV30,TGTGCCTGGAGTGTTAATGATCCACGTTCTAGCGTCAATGAGCAGTTCTTC,CAWSVNDPRSSVNEQFF
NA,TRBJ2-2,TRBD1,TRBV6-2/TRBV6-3,TGTGCCAGCAGTCCCTTCTCCGGGACAGGGAAAACCGGGGAGCTGTTTTTT,CASSPFSGTGKTGELFF
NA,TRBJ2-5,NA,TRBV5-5,TGTGCCAGCAGCCCGGTGCCGTACCAAGAGACCCAGTACTTC,CASSPVPYQETQYF
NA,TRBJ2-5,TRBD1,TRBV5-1,TGCGCCAGCAGCCCGGGACAGATGGGAGAGACCCAGTACTTC,CASSPGQMGETQYF
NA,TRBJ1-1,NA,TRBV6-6,TGTGCCAGCAGTTTTTCACCTGGCCAGAACACTGAAGCTTTCTTT,CASSFSPGQNTEAFF
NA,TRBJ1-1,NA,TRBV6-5,TGTGCCAGCGCCTCTCGAGGGCGGACTGAAGCTTTCTTT,CASASRGRTEAFF
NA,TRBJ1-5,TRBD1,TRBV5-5,TGTGCCAGCAGGAGGTCGGGACAGGGGATCTATAGCAATCAGCCCCAGCATTTT,CASRRSGQGIYSNQPQHF
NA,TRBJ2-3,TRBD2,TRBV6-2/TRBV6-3,TGTGCCAGCAGCGCCGGGACTAGCGAGTATTTT,CASSAGTSEYF
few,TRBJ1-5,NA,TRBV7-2,TGTGCCAGCAGCTTAGACTCCGGGATCTATCAGCCCCAGCATTTT,CASSLDSGIYQPQHF
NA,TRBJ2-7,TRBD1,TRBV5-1,TGCGCCAGCAGCACGGGACAGGGGGCCCTCTCCTACGAGCAGTACTTC,CASSTGQGALSYEQYF
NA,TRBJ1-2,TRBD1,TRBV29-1,TGCAGCGTTGACCGGGACAGCTATGGCTACACCTTC,CSVDRDSYGYTF
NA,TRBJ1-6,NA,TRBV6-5,TGTGCCAGCAGTTTCTCGGGCCGCGGGGGTGGTTCACCCCTCCACTTT,CASSFSGRGGGSPLHF
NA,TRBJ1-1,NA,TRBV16,TGTGCCAGCAGCCAAAGTCTGAACACTGAAGCTTTCTTT,CASSQSLNTEAFF
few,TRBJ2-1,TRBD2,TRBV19,TGTGCCAGTAGTATAGGGAGAGCGGGGGCCCGTTATGAGCAGTTCTTC,CASSIGRAGARYEQFF